Described below is a single TCR beta chain sequence and its context. This entry is derived from a study of T cell changes during pregnancy in multiple sclerosis. The CDR3 contains 14 residues. Trimming cost V 2 bases and J 7 bases, with 10 bases left between them. The germline gives CDR1 SGHRS, CDR2 YFSETQ. Using immunoSEQ multiplex PCR, the repertoire was profiled, and TCRdb retains in-frame clones only, with some absent. The repertoire holds around 100,000 clones, with around 93% as singletons. The gene calls are TRBV5-1 and TRBJ1-6; D is perhaps TRBD1 (5 bases). The starting material was peripheral blood, obtained after pregnancy. The sequence came from a female donor with multiple sclerosis, enrolled in a pregnancy study. The CDR3 bases are TGCGCCAGCAGCTTAGGGGTTTGGAATTCACCCCTCCACTTT. It yields the protein CASSLGVWNSPLHF.